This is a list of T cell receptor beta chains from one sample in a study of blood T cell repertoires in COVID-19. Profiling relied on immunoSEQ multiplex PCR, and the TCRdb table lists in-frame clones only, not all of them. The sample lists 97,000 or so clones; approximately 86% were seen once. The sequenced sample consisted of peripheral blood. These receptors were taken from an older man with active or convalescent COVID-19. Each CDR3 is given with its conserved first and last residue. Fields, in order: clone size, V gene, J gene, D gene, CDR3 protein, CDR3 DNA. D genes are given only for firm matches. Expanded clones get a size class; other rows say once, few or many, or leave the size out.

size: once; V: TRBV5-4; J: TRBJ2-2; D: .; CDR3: CASSFDRNTGELFF; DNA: TGTGCCAGCAGCTTCGACAGAAACACCGGGGAGCTGTTTTTT
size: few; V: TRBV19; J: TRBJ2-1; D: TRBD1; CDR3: CASSISQGANNEQFF; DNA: TGTGCCAGTAGTATCTCACAGGGGGCAAACAATGAGCAGTTCTTC
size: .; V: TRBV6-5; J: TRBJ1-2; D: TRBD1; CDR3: CASSSTGGLGYTF; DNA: TGTGCCAGCAGTTCGACAGGGGGTTTAGGCTACACCTTC
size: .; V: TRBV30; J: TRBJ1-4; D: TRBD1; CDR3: CAWNRGLNEKLFF; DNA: TGTGCCTGGAACAGGGGCCTTAATGAAAAACTGTTTTTT
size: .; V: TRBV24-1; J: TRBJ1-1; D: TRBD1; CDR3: CATSDWEQGANTEAFF; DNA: TGTGCCACCAGTGATTGGGAACAGGGGGCCAACACTGAAGCTTTCTTT
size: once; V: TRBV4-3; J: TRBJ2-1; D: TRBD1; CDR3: CASSPGSGGRNEQFF; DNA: TGCGCCAGCAGCCCAGGGTCAGGGGGCCGCAATGAGCAGTTCTTC
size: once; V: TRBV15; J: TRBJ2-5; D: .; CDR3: CATSRIPGRETQYF; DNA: TGTGCCACCAGCAGAATACCGGGAAGAGAGACCCAGTACTTC
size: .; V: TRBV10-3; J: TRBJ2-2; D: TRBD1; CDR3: CAISDIRQGSAGELFF; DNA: TGTGCCATCAGTGATATCCGACAGGGGTCGGCCGGGGAGCTGTTTTTT
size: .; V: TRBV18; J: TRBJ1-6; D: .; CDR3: CASSPNYLSPLHF; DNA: TGTGCCAGCTCACCGAACTATCTTTCACCCCTCCACTTT
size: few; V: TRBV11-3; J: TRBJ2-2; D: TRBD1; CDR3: CASSFRDRGEGGELFF; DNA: TGTGCCAGCAGCTTTCGGGACAGGGGGGAGGGCGGGGAGCTGTTTTTT
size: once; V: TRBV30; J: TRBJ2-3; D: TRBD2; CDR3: CAWSVLAAYTDTQYF; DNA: TGTGCCTGGAGTGTACTAGCGGCCTACACAGATACGCAGTATTTT
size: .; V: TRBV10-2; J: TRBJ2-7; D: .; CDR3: CASRPTGYEQYF; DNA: TGCGCCAGCAGACCGACGGGCTACGAGCAGTACTTC
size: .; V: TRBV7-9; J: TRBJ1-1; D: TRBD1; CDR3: CASSRLRDRNTEAFF; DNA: TGTGCCAGCAGTCGTCTCCGGGACAGGAACACTGAAGCTTTCTTT
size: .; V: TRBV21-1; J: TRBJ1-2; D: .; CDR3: CASRPRDRAYGYTF; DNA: TGTGCCAGCAGACCCCGGGACAGGGCTTATGGCTACACCTTC
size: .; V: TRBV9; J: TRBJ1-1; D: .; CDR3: CASSPTDIMNTEAFF; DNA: TGTGCCAGCAGCCCGACGGACATCATGAACACTGAAGCTTTCTTT
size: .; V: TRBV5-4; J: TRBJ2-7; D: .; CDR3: CASSLWGPYEQYF; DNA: TGTGCCAGCAGCTTGTGGGGGCCGTACGAGCAGTACTTC
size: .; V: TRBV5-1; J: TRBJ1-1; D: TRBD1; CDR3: CASRWGQGKNTEAFF; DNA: TGCGCCAGCCGTTGGGGACAGGGTAAGAACACTGAAGCTTTCTTT
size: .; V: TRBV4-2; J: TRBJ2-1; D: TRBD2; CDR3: CASSQDLGLANEQFF; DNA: TGTGCCAGCAGCCAAGATCTTGGACTAGCCAATGAGCAGTTCTTC
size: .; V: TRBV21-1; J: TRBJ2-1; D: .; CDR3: CASSKGREQFF; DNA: TGTGCCAGCAGCAAGGGCAGGGAGCAGTTCTTC
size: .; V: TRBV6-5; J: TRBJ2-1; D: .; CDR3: CASSNSLPDEQFF; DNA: TGTGCCAGCAGTAATTCACTACCGGATGAGCAGTTCTTC
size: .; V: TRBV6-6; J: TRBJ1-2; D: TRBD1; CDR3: CASSLDRINYGYTF; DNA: TGTGCCAGCAGTTTGGACAGGATAAACTATGGCTACACCTTC
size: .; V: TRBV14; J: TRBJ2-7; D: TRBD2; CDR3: CASSQDGGGTYEQYF; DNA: TGTGCCAGCAGCCAAGATGGGGGAGGGACTTACGAGCAGTACTTC
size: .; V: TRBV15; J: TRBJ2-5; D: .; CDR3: CATSRVGEAETQYF; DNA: TGTGCCACCAGCAGAGTAGGGGAGGCGGAGACCCAGTACTTC